The 26 T cell receptor beta chains below all came from one sample that was sequenced in a study of spatial heterogeneity in lung cancer. Study findings and constraints: Counts that tracked tumor mutation counts were those of expanded intratumoral alpha and beta TCRs.

Time point specified: sample taken at primary tumor resection. These receptors lack a known antigen. TCRdb processed the 5' RACE reads anew with MiXCR; each CDR3 protein has one entry. The sample records 260 or so distinct CDR3 sequences, roughly half being singletons. The sample here was lung tumor tissue, taken at surgery. These receptors were taken from a male donor with early-stage non-small cell lung cancer.

This clonotype ranks as hyperexpanded. This beta chain is an unintended read in a library built for alpha chains; its size means little. The chain joins TRBV6-1 to TRBJ1-5; no reliable D call. Germline V lookup: CDR1 MNHNS, CDR2 SASEGT. The germline V and J ends were trimmed by 2 bases and 0 bases, with 14 bases remaining between them. This CDR3 comprises 17 residues. The CDR3 loop reads CASSETRVVYSNQPQHF. The CDR3 DNA reads TGTGCCAGCAGTGAAACGAGGGTAGTATATAGCAATCAGCCCCAGCATTTT.

This clonotype is a singleton in its sample. This beta chain is a stray read from a library made for alpha chains; its abundance is not meaningful. The chain joins TRBV4-3 to TRBJ2-5; D gene uncertain. The CDR3 spans 16 residues. Trimming shortened V by 0 bases and J by 4 bases, and 15 bases separated the two germline ends. The germline V gene has CDR1 LGHNA and CDR2 YSLEER. Here the CDR3 reads CASSQDRIAPPETQYF. In DNA, the CDR3 is TGCGCCAGCAGCCAAGATAGAATAGCACCCCCAGAGACCCAGTACTTC.

Concerning this clonotype itself: The size of this beta chain means little, since it is a stray read in a library made for alpha chains. The chain couples TRBV20-1 to TRBJ1-1; D remains ambiguous. Germline CDR1 is DFQATT and CDR2 is SNEGSKA (reference sequence). The CDR3 is made up of 14 amino acids. V lost 0 bases to trimming and J lost 0 bases, with 8 bases between them. The CDR3 spells CSARDLGLNTEAFF. The CDR3, as DNA: TGCAGTGCTAGAGATTTAGGTTTGAACACTGAAGCTTTCTTT.

This clonotype counts as hyperexpanded. This beta chain represents an off-target read in a library built for alpha chains; its size is of limited meaning. This chain links TRBV2 with TRBJ2-7, with 8 nucleotides matching TRBD1. The CDR3 totals 14 residues. Germline CDR1 is SNHLY and CDR2 is FYNNEI. Losses at the gene ends were 3 bases for V and 3 bases for J; bases not matched to a gene: 4. CDR3 sequence: CASSDGQGLYEQYF. CDR3 nucleotides: TGTGCCAGCAGTGATGGACAGGGACTCTACGAGCAGTACTTC.

This clonotype was detected only a few times. Little can be read into the size of this beta chain, an off-target read in a library designed for alpha chains. This chain joins TRBV28 and TRBJ2-7; TRBD1 matches 8 bases. Germline V gene lookup returns CDR1 MDHEN and CDR2 SYDVKM. V lost 6 bases and J lost 4; bases outside the gene matches: 5. CDR3 length equals 13 residues. The DNA for the CDR3 is TGTGCCAGCAGGACAGGGGTGCTATACGAGCAGTACTTC. It specifies CASRTGVLYEQYF.

About this clonotype itself: The library was designed around alpha chains, so this beta chain is a stray read whose abundance carries little weight. V is TRBV27 and J is TRBJ2-2, with a possible D match to TRBD1 (5 bases). The CDR3 is 15 residues long. Germline loops: CDR1 MNHEY, CDR2 SMNVEV (reference sequence). Deletions cut 3 bases from V and 4 bases from J, with 12 bases between. The CDR3 sequence: CASSFSGMGTGELFF. The DNA of the CDR3 is TGTGCCAGCAGTTTCTCAGGGATGGGCACCGGGGAGCTGTTTTTT.

This clonotype was detected only a few times. This beta chain turned up in a library designed for alpha chains; as an off-target read, its abundance says little. This chain links TRBV10-2 with TRBJ2-1; D gene uncertain. CDR1 is WSHSY and CDR2 is SAAADI in the germline V gene. This CDR3 has 13 amino acids. V was pared by 10 bases and J by 4 bases, with 14 bases between. The CDR3 DNA sequence: TGCGCCACGCGAACAACACGGTACAATGAGCAGTTCTTC. Its translation: CATRTTRYNEQFF.

This clonotype has just a few counts. The library was designed around alpha chains, so this beta chain is a stray read whose abundance carries little weight. This CDR3 is CSVEGLAGAGSYEQYF. CDR3 bases: TGCAGCGTGGAGGGACTAGCGGGGGCGGGCTCCTACGAGCAGTACTTC. The V and J genes are TRBV29-1 and TRBJ2-7; TRBD2 agrees at 14 bases. J was trimmed by 0 bases and V by 6 bases; bases with no gene match: 7. CDR1 is SQVTM, CDR2 ANQGSEA, per germline. The CDR3 runs 16 residues.

This clonotype has only a few counts. Because this beta chain is a stray read in a library intended to capture alpha chains, its abundance should not be given much weight. The genes are TRBV5-1 and TRBJ2-7; D not resolved. The germline V and J ends were trimmed by 0 bases and 2 bases, with 15 bases remaining between them. The CDR3 covers 16 residues. Germline CDR1 and CDR2: SGHRS and YFSETQ. The chain's CDR3 is CASSLAPLVPPYEQYF. Written as DNA, the CDR3 is TGCGCCAGCAGCTTGGCCCCACTCGTTCCCCCCTACGAGCAGTACTTC.

This clonotype is classed as hyperexpanded. With the library built for alpha chains, this beta chain is off target and its frequency is not meaningful. The chain recombines TRBV28 with TRBJ2-7, with 9 bases identical to TRBD1. Germline CDR1 and CDR2: MDHEN and SYDVKM. There are 18 residues in the CDR3. V was pared by 5 bases and J by 4 bases, with 18 bases of the junction left unmatched. The CDR3 DNA sequence: TGTGCCAGCAGTCCAAACCGGGACAGGGCTCCCCGATCTTACGAGCAGTACTTC. Translation: CASSPNRDRAPRSYEQYF.

Comments on this clonotype: A library made for alpha chains picked up this beta chain off target, so its size means little. The chain recombines TRBV20-1 with TRBJ1-5, with unresolved D. This CDR3 is 12 amino acids long. CDR1 and CDR2 (germline): DFQATT, SNEGSKA (reference sequence). V shed 6 bases and J shed 0 bases, with 6 bases lying between them. CDR3 protein: CSAQYSNQPQHF. The CDR3 DNA is TGCAGTGCCCAATATAGCAATCAGCCCCAGCATTTT.

Relative to its sample, this clonotype is hyperexpanded. The library was designed around alpha chains, so this beta chain is a stray read whose abundance carries little weight. This chain joins TRBV19 and TRBJ2-7; TRBD1 matches 7 bases. Germline V gene data show CDR1 as LNHDA and CDR2 as SQIVND (reference sequence). The CDR3 consists of 15 residues. The V segment lost 2 bases and the J segment 6 bases; nucleotides outside the gene matches: 10. The CDR3 DNA reads TGTGCCAGTAGTATAAAAGACAACAGGGGACGCGAGCAGTACTTC. Translated, it gives CASSIKDNRGREQYF.

This clonotype was seen more than once but under ten times. A library made for alpha chains picked up this beta chain off target, so its size means little. In DNA, the CDR3 is TGTGCCAGCAGTGAAGCGGGGTTCGCAAACTATGGCTACACCTTC. It codes for CASSEAGFANYGYTF. This chain joins TRBV6-1 and TRBJ1-2, with D unresolved. The CDR3 length is 15 residues. The V end was cut by 0 bases, the J end by 2 bases, with 10 bases between. Germline-derived CDR1 and CDR2 are MNHNS and SASEGT.

With regard to this clonotype: This beta chain is a stray sequence in a library constructed for alpha chains; its clone size is not meaningful. The chain carries TRBV29-1 and TRBJ2-7; D assignment may be TRBD1 or TRBD2 (5 bases each). Germline-derived CDR1 and CDR2 are SQVTM and ANQGSEA. The CDR3 consists of 14 residues. V was clipped by 6 bases and J by 0 bases, with 15 bases between them. Here the CDR3 reads CSVRGQESSYEQYF. The CDR3 bases are TGCAGCGTCCGGGGCCAAGAAAGCTCCTACGAGCAGTACTTC.

Details on this clonotype: The library was prepared for alpha chains; this beta chain is a stray read, so its frequency means little. J is TRBJ2-2 and V is TRBV4-3, with D possibly being TRBD1 (6 bases). Germline V gives CDR1 LGHNA, CDR2 YSLEER. The CDR3 covers 16 residues. V was trimmed by 0 bases and J by 4 bases, leaving 12 bases between them. The CDR3 region has the DNA TGCGCCAGCAGCCAAGAGACGGGACACCTCACCGGGGAGCTGTTTTTT. Its protein is CASSQETGHLTGELFF.

With respect to this clonotype: Found in a library prepared for alpha chains, this beta chain is an off-target read, and its abundance has little meaning. The chain carries TRBV4-1 and TRBJ2-2; D perhaps matches TRBD2 (7 bases). Looked up from germline, CDR1 is MGHRA and CDR2 is YSYEKL. The V and J ends lost 8 bases and 6 bases respectively, with 10 bases between them. The CDR3 extends over 12 amino acids. The CDR3 spells CASGGAPGELFF. CDR3 DNA sequence: TGCGCCAGCGGGGGGGCCCCCGGGGAGCTGTTTTTT.

Comment on this clonotype: In a library made to pick up alpha chains, this beta chain is a stray read with a size that means little. This chain joins TRBV7-9 and TRBJ2-1, with 8 bases aligning to TRBD2. This CDR3 has 15 residues. The J segment lost 6 bases and the V segment lost 5 bases, leaving 9 bases of the junction unmatched. Germline-derived CDR1 and CDR2 are SEHNR and FQNEAQ (reference sequence). The CDR3, as DNA: TGTGCCAGCAGCCCCAGGAGCGGGGGCCTCAATGAGCAGTTCTTC. Its translation: CASSPRSGGLNEQFF.

A note on this clonotype: Found in a library prepared for alpha chains, this beta chain is an off-target read, and its abundance has little meaning. CDR3: CSAWGGSRAPYEQYF. The DNA for the CDR3 is TGCAGTGCTTGGGGGGGGTCCCGGGCCCCCTACGAGCAGTACTTC. The genes are TRBV20-1 and TRBJ2-7; TRBD2 matches at 7 bases. Germline V CDR1 and CDR2: DFQATT, SNEGSKA (reference sequence). There are 15 residues in the CDR3. The ends lost 5 bases at V and 2 bases at J; junction bases unmatched: 12.

This clonotype was seen a handful of times. This beta chain appears as a stray read in a library generated for alpha chains; its size is not informative. The chain employs TRBV4-3 and TRBJ1-1; D is ambiguous. The CDR3 is 16 residues long. V lost 3 bases to trimming and J lost 1 base, with 15 bases between them. Germline loops: CDR1 LGHNA, CDR2 YSLEER. The CDR3 sequence: CASSHGTDRPNTEAFF. The DNA for the CDR3 is TGCGCCAGCAGCCACGGAACAGATCGACCGAACACTGAAGCTTTCTTT.

As to this clonotype: The size of this beta chain means little, since it is a stray read in a library made for alpha chains. V and J are TRBV7-2 and TRBJ2-1, with 9 nucleotides matching TRBD1. The CDR3 is 15 amino acids. The germline gives CDR1 SGHTA, CDR2 FQGNSA. The V and J ends lost 4 bases and 3 bases, in that order; junction bases with no gene match: 4. This CDR3 is CASSYRTGDYNEQFF. CDR3 nucleotides: TGTGCCAGCAGCTACCGGACAGGGGACTACAATGAGCAGTTCTTC.

Concerning this clonotype itself: Since it is a stray read in a library aimed at alpha chains, this beta chain has a size that is not meaningful. V gene TRBV9 combines with J gene TRBJ2-2; 8 nucleotides align to TRBD1. CDR3 length equals 17 residues. V was clipped by 0 bases and J by 3 bases; unmatched bases: 7. Germline V gene data show CDR1 as SGDLS and CDR2 as YYNGEE. CDR3 in amino acids: CASSVAVQGADTGELFF. Written as DNA, the CDR3 is TGTGCCAGCAGCGTAGCTGTGCAGGGGGCGGACACCGGGGAGCTGTTTTTT.

Details on this clonotype: In a library made to pick up alpha chains, this beta chain is a stray read with a size that means little. The chain recombines TRBV10-1 with TRBJ2-7; possibly TRBD1 or TRBD2 for D (5 bases each). In germline, CDR1 is WNHNN, CDR2 SYGVQD (reference sequence). V gave up 5 bases and J gave up 3 bases, with 11 bases separating them. This CDR3 is built from 13 residues. DNA for the CDR3: TGCGCCAGCAGTTCGGGACGGTACTACGAGCAGTACTTC. Translated: CASSSGRYYEQYF.

A note on this clonotype: This beta chain is an off-target read within a library intended for alpha chains, so its frequency means little. V gene TRBV4-3 combines with J gene TRBJ1-2; unclear D gene. The germline V gene encodes CDR1 LGHNA and CDR2 YSLEER. The CDR3 is made up of 14 amino acids. V lost 1 base to trimming and J lost 4 bases, with 10 bases between them. DNA of the CDR3: TGCGCCAGCAGCCAAGTTGTAGGGAGCTATGGCTACACCTTC. Its protein product is CASSQVVGSYGYTF.

About this clonotype itself: Found in a library prepared for alpha chains, this beta chain is an off-target read, and its abundance has little meaning. The rearrangement links TRBV4-2 to TRBJ1-2, with D possibly TRBD1 on 6 matching bases. Germline-derived CDR1 and CDR2 are LGHNA and YNFKEQ. The CDR3 runs to 14 residues. V shed 3 bases and J shed 2 bases, with 10 bases lying between them. The CDR3 sequence is CASSQEDRNYGYTF. The CDR3, as DNA: TGTGCCAGCAGCCAGGAGGACAGAAACTATGGCTACACCTTC.

This clonotype was detected once. Within a library made for alpha chains, this beta chain is off target, and its count is uninformative. This chain links TRBV7-2 with TRBJ2-3, with D perhaps matching TRBD1 or TRBD2 (5 bases each). This CDR3 is built from 15 residues. Germline V gene sequence: CDR1 SGHTA, CDR2 FQGNSA. V lost 5 bases and J lost 0, with 12 bases in between. The CDR3 nucleotides read TGTGCCAGCAGCCTTCGGGACCGGAGCACAGATACGCAGTATTTT. It encodes CASSLRDRSTDTQYF.

This clonotype was picked up a small number of times. A library made for alpha chains picked up this beta chain off target, so its size means little. The chain carries TRBV7-9 and TRBJ2-1; D uncertain. V lost 3 bases, J lost 0 bases, and 9 bases lay in between. The CDR3 consists of 15 residues. From germline, CDR1 is SEHNR and CDR2 FQNEAQ (reference sequence). DNA for the CDR3: TGTGCCAGCAGCTTGTGGCTGAGCTCCTACAATGAGCAGTTCTTC. The encoded protein is CASSLWLSSYNEQFF.